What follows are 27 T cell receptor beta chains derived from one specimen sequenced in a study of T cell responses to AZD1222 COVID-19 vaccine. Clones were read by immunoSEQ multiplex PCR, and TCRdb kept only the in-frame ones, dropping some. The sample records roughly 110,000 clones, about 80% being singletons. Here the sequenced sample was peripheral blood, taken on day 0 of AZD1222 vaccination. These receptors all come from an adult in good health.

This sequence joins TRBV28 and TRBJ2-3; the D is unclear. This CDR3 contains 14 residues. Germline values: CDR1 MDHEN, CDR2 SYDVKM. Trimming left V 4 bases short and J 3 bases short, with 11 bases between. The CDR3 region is CASSSHPATDTQYF. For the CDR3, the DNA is TGTGCCAGCAGTTCCCACCCCGCTACAGATACGCAGTATTTT.

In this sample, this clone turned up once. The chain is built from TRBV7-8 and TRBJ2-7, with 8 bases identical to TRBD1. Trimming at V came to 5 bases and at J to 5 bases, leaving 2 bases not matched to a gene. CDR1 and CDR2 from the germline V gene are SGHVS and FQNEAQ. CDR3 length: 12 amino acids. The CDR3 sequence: CASSAQGDEQYF. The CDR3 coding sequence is TGTGCCAGCAGCGCACAGGGGGACGAGCAGTACTTC.

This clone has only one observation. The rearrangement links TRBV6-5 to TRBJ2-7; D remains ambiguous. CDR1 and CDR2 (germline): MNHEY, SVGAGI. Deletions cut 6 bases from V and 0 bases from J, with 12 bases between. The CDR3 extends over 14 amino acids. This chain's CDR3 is CASRATVSSYEQYF. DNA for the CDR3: TGTGCCAGCAGGGCAACTGTGAGCTCCTACGAGCAGTACTTC.

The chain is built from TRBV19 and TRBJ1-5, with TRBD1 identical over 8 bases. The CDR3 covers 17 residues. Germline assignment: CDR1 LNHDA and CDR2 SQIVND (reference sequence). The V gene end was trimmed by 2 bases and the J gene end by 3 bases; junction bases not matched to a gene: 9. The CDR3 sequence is CASSILGQGEVNQPQHF. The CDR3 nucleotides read TGTGCCAGTAGTATACTTGGACAGGGTGAGGTCAATCAGCCCCAGCATTTT.

DNA for the CDR3: TGTGCCAGCAGTCTGACAGGGGGGGAGGAAAAACTGTTTTTT. Protein product: CASSLTGGEEKLFF. The chain recombines TRBV6-5 with TRBJ1-4; 9 bases line up with TRBD1. CDR1 is MNHEY, CDR2 SVGAGI, per germline. This CDR3 is 14 amino acids long. Trimming removed 5 bases from V and 8 bases from J; junction bases left unmatched: 6.

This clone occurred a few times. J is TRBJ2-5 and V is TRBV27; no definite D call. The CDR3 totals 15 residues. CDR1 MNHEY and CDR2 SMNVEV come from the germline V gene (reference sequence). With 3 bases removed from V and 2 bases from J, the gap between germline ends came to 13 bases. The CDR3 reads CASSFSFRPQETQYF. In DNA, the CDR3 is TGTGCCAGCAGTTTCTCTTTCCGCCCACAAGAGACCCAGTACTTC.

In DNA, the CDR3 is TGTGCCAGCTCACCCCAGAATCCCATCAATGAGCAGTTCTTC. It is translated as CASSPQNPINEQFF. The V gene is TRBV18, the J gene TRBJ2-1; D remains ambiguous. The CDR3 totals 14 residues. V shed 3 bases and J shed 6 bases, with 12 bases lying between them. CDR1 is KGHSH, CDR2 LQKENI, per germline.

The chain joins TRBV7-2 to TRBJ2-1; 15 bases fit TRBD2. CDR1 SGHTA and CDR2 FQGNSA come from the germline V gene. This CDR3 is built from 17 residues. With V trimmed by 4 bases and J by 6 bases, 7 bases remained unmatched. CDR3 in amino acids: CASSSGLAGGSANEQFF. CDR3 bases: TGTGCCAGCAGCTCGGGACTAGCGGGAGGTTCAGCCAATGAGCAGTTCTTC. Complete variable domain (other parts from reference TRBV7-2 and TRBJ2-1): GAGVSQSPSNKVTEKGKDVELRCDPISGHTALYWYRQSLGQGLEFLIYFQGNSAPDKSGLPSDRFSAERTGGSVSTLTIQRTQQEDSAVYLCASSSGLAGGSANEQFFGPGTRLTVL.

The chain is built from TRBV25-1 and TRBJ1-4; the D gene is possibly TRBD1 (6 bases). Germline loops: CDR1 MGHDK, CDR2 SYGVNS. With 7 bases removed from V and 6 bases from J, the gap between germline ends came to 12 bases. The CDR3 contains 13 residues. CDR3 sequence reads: CASTGQPHEKLFF. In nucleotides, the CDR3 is TGTGCCAGCACTGGACAGCCCCATGAAAAACTGTTTTTT.

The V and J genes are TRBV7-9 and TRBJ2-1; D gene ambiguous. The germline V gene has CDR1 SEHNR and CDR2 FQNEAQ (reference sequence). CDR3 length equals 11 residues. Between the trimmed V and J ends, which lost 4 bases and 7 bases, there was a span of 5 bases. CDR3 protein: CASSSKNEQFF. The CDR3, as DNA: TGTGCCAGCAGCTCAAAGAATGAGCAGTTCTTC.

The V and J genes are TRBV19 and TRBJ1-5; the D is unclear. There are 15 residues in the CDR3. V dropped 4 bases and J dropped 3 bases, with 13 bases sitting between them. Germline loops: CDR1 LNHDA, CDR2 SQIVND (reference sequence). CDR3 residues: CASSKNENYNQPQHF. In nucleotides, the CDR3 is TGTGCCAGTAGTAAAAACGAGAACTACAATCAGCCCCAGCATTTT.

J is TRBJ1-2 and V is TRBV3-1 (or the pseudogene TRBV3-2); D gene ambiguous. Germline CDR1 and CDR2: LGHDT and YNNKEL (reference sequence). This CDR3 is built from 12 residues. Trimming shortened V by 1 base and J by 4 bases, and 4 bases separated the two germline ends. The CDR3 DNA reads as TGTGCCAGCAGCCAAGGGGTCTATGGCTACACCTTC. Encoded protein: CASSQGVYGYTF.

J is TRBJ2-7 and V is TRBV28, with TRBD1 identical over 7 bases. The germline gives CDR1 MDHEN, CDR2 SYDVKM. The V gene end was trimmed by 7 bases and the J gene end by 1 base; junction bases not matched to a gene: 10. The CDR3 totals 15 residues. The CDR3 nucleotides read TGTGCCAGCATTCGACAGGGTGGTGTATCCTACGAGCAGTACTTC. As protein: CASIRQGGVSYEQYF.

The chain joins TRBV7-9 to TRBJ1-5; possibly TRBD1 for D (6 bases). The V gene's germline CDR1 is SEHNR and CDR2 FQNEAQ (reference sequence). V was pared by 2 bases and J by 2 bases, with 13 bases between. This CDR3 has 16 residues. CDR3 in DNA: TGTGCCAGCAGCTTAATGGGGGGGCTCGGCAATCAGCCCCAGCATTTT. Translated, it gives CASSLMGGLGNQPQHF.

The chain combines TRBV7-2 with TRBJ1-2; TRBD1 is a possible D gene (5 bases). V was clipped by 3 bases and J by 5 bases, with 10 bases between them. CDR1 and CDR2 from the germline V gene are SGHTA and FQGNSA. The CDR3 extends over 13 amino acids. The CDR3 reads CASSFDRIYGYTF. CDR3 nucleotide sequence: TGTGCCAGCAGCTTCGACAGAATTTATGGCTACACCTTC.

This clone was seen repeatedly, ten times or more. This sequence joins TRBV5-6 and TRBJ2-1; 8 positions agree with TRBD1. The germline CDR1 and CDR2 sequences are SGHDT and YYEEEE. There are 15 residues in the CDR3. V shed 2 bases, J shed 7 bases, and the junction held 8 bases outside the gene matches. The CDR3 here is CASSLPGGAKNEQFF. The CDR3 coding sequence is TGTGCCAGCAGCTTACCAGGGGGCGCAAAAAATGAGCAGTTCTTC.

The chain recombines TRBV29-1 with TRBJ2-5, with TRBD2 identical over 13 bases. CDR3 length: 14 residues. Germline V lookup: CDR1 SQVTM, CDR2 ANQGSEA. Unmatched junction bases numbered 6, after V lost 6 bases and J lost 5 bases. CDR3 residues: CSVSGTSGTETQYF. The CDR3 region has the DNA TGCAGCGTGTCCGGGACTAGCGGGACGGAGACCCAGTACTTC.

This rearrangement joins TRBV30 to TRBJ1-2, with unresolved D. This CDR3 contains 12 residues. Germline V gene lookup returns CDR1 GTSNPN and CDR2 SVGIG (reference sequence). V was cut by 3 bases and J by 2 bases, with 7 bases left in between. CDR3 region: CAWRRGNYGYTF. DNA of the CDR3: TGTGCCTGGAGGCGGGGAAACTATGGCTACACCTTC. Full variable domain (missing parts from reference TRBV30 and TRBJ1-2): SQTIHQWPATLVQPVGSPLSLECTVEGTSNPNLYWYRQAAGRGLQLLFYSVGIGQISSEVPQNLSASRPQDRQFILSSKKLLLSDSGFYLCAWRRGNYGYTFGSGTRLTVV.

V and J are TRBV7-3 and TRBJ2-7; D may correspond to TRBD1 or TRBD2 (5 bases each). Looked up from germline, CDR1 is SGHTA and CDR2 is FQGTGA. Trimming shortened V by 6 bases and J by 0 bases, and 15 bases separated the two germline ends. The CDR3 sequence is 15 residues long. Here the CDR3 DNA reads TGTGCCAGCAGTAAGGGACGCCTGAGCTCCTACGAGCAGTACTTC. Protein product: CASSKGRLSSYEQYF.

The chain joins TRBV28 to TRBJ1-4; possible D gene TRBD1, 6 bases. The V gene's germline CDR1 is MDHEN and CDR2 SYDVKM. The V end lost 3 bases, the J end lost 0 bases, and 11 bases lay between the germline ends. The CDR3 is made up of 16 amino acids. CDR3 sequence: CASSLTGAATNEKLFF. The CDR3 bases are TGTGCCAGCAGTTTGACAGGCGCAGCAACTAATGAAAAACTGTTTTTT.

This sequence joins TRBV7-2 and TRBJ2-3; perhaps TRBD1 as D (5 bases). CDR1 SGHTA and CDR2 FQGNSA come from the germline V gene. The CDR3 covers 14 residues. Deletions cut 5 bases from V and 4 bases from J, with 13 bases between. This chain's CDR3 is CASSPQGVSDTQYF. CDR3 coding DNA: TGTGCCAGCAGCCCCCAGGGTGTTTCAGATACGCAGTATTTT.

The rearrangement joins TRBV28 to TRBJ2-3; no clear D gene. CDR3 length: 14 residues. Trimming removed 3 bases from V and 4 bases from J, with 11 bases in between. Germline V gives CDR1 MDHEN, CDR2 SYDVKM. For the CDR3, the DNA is TGTGCCAGCAGTTTGCATCATAGGGCAGATACGCAGTATTTT. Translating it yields CASSLHHRADTQYF.

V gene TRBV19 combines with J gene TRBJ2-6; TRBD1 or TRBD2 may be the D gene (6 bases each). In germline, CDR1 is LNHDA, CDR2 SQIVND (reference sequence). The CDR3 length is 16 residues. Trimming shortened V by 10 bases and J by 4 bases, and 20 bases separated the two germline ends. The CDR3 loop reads CATELGGLRGANVLTF. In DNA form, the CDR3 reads TGTGCCACTGAGCTGGGGGGCTTGAGAGGGGCCAACGTCCTGACTTTC.

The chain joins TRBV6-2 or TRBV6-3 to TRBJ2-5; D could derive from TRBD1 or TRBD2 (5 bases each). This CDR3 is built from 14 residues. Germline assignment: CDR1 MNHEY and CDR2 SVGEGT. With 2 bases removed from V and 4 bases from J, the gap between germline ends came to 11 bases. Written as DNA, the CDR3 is TGTGCCAGCAGTTACCTCGGGGCTGGAGAGACCCAGTACTTC. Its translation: CASSYLGAGETQYF.

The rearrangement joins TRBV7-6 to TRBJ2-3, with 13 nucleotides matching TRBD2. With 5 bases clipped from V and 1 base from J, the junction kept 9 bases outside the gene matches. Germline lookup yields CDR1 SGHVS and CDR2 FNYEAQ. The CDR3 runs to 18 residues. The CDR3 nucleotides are TGTGCCAGCAGCCAACTAGCGGGGGGGCGATCTGGCACAGATACGCAGTATTTT. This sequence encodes CASSQLAGGRSGTDTQYF. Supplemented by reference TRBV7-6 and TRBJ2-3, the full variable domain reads GAGVSQSPRYKVTKRGQDVALRCDPISGHVSLYWYRQALGQGPEFLTYFNYEAQQDKSGLPNDRFSAERPEGSISTLTIQRTEQRDSAMYRCASSQLAGGRSGTDTQYFGPGTRLTVL.

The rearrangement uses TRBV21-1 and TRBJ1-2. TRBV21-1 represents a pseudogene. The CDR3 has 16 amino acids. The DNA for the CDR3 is TGTGCCAGCAGCAAAAGGCAAGGCATTGGTAACTATGGCTACACCTTC. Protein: CASSKRQGIGNYGYTF.

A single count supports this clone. CDR3: CASSQETGRISNSPLHF. The CDR3 DNA follows: TGTGCCAGCAGCCAAGAGACCGGGAGGATTTCTAATTCACCCCTCCACTTT. The chain uses TRBV4-2 and TRBJ1-6; no clear D gene. Per the germline V gene, CDR1 is LGHNA and CDR2 is YNFKEQ. The V and J ends lost 0 bases and 6 bases respectively, with 15 bases between them. This CDR3 region has 17 residues.